This T cell receptor (beta chain) was found in a study of blood T cells in healthy people across ages (dated by TCRdb to the mid-2010s). In the study overall: Template switching captured roughly one uniquely barcoded TCR beta cDNA molecule per two T cells in model experiments. The study measured age-related changes in TCR beta repertoire diversity using deep sequencing normalized with unique cDNA molecular identifiers. The donors were split into four age groups: young (average 16 years), middle-aged (about 40), aged (about 56) and long-lived (approximately 80). The study analyzed two additional independent replicas of 1 million unique cDNA reads from the same blood draw for two donors, one aged 18 to 30 and one aged 80 or older. To avoid experimental bias, donors of different ages were spread randomly across the sequencing lanes. Study-wide findings and limitations: Estimates of total diversity based on one million sequenced T cells were regarded as lower bounds and as underestimates. The percentage of naive T cells measured by flow cytometry correlated strongly with observed TCR beta diversity. Compared with the aged group, the long-lived group had more naive CD4+ T cells, fewer expanded clones and increased TCR diversity, suggesting age selection. Donor CMV infection status was unknown, potentially confounding age-related changes in expanded clonotypes. Because profiling used bulk unsorted PBMCs, naive and antigen-experienced compartments could not be compared conclusively. As age increased, observed TCR beta diversity per million T cells dropped in a roughly linear way, and a significant reduction was already evident by age about 40.

Concerning this clonotype itself: This receptor's antigen is unknown. Per-nucleotide qualities are absent, and no much larger clonotype sits a single base away.

The method behind the library was 5' RACE. Sequencing used an Illumina HiSeq 2500. A second PCR of roughly 7 to 12 cycles was performed with a sample-barcoded 5' primer and a J-beta primer mix. Each TCR beta cDNA molecule received a unique molecular identifier from a template-switch 5' adaptor carrying 12 random nucleotides. Each sample yielded at least 3 million CDR3-containing paired-end reads. First-strand cDNA was synthesized from all RNA with the Mint cDNA synthesis kit, primed by a TRBC-specific oligonucleotide. After uracil-DNA glycosylase treatment, a first 18-cycle PCR used universal primers M1SS and BC2_uni_R on all cDNA. From the authors' description of their analysis: Normalization of each sample was performed by random selection of 1 million high-quality reads, each carrying a distinct molecular identifier. Reads sharing molecular identifiers were discarded rather than binned into consensus sequences. MiTCR, run with a Q25 quality threshold and the strictest error-elimination algorithm, handled CDR3 identification, clonotype clustering and error correction. A nonparametric unseen species model with Euler transformation was used to estimate lower-bound total TCR beta diversity. Through fastp at Q25 and MiXCR, TCRdb rebuilt clones from the public reads, retaining in-frame beta chains. Rows merge per CDR3 protein into single entries with the most common DNA and genes. It is TCRdb's table, rather than the study itself, that gives the V and J calls and clone size. In all, the sample holds about 1.1 million distinct CDR3 sequences, and approximately 38% of those were seen once. Of the sample, less than 15% is held by the ten largest clones.

The donors were around 39 Caucasian individuals from Russia, aged 6 to 90 years, who were systemically healthy. Each donor gave 8.5 to 10 milliliters of peripheral blood, collected into EDTA-treated Vacutainer tubes. Ficoll-Paque density-gradient centrifugation was used to isolate PBMCs, with at least 6.5 million per sample. Total RNA, at least 5 micrograms per sample, was extracted from PBMCs with Trizol reagent. Naive CD45RAhigh/CD27high T cell percentages were measured by flow cytometry on a PBMC aliquot from every donor. The TCR comes from a man between 18 and 29 years old in good health. Material for sequencing was blood.

The DNA reads TGCAGCGTTGATGGTTGGGACTCCCCGGAAGATACGCAGTATTTT. This yields the protein CSVDGWDSPEDTQYF. The V gene is TRBV29-1 and the J gene is TRBJ2-3; TRBD2 is perhaps the D gene, given 6 matching bases. CDR1 SQVTM and CDR2 ANQGSEA are derived from the germline V gene. V is pared back by 3 bases and J by 5 bases, with 18 bases lying between the germline termini. The CDR3 starts with the cysteine, ends with the phenylalanine, and has 15 residues. CDR3 DNA only is kept here, 45 bases in frame from base 1.